The entry that follows covers one TCR beta chain sequence. Sequencing used immunoSEQ multiplex PCR; TCRdb keeps in-frame clones, though not all of them. The profile covers approximately 180,000 clones, with more than 70% appearing a single time and about 1.5% taken by the ten largest. This record comes from a study of cytomegalovirus exposure and HLA in healthy donors. V dropped 5 bases and J dropped 1; count of bases not matched to a gene: 6. Germline CDR1 reads LNHDA; CDR2 reads SQIVND (reference sequence). There are 16 residues in the CDR3. The sample consisted of PBMCs. This clonotype originated in a woman younger than 35 in good health and CMV-seronegative. The V gene is TRBV19, the J gene TRBJ2-2; TRBD1 matches 8 bases. The CDR3 sequence: CASSPIQGGNTGELFF. In nucleotides, the CDR3 is TGTGCCAGTAGTCCGATACAGGGGGGGAACACCGGGGAGCTGTTTTTT.